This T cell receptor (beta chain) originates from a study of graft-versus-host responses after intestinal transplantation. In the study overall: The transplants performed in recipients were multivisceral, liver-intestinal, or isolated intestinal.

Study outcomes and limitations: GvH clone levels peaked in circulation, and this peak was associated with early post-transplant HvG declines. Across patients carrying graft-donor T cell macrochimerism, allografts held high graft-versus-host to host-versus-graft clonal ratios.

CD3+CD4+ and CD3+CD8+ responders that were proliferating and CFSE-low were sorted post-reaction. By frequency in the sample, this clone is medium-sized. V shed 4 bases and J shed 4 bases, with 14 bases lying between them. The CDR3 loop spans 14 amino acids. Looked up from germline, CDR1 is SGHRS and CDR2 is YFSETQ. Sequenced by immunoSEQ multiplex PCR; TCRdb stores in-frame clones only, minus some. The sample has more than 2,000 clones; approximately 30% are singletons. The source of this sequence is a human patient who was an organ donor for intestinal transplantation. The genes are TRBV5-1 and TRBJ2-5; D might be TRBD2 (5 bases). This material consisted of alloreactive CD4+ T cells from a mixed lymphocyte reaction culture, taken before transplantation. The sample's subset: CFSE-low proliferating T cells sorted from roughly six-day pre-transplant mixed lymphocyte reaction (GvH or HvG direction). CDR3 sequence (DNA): TGCGCCAGCAGCCCCGAAGGTCGGGGAGAGACCCAGTACTTC. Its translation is CASSPEGRGETQYF.